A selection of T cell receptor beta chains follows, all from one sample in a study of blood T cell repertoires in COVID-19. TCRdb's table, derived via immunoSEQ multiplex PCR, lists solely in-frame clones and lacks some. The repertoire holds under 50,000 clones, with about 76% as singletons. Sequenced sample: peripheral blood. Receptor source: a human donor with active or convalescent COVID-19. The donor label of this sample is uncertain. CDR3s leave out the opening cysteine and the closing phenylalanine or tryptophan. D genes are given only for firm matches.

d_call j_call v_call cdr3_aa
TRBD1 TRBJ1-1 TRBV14 ASSQGLPGQGTEAF
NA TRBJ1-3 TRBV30 AWSEMSSGNTIY
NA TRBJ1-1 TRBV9 ASSVAMAASGGVGEAF
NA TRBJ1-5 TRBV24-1 ATRDGGSNQPQH
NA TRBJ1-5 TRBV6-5 ASRRAYSNQPQH
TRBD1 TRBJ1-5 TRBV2 ASVDRGYSNQPQH
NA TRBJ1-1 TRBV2 ASTEGEGTEAF
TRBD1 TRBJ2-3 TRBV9 ASSVEGQGITQY
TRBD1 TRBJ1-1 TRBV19 ASSNQGGHTEAF
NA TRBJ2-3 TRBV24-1 ATSDPGLATTDTQY
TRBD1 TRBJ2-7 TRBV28 ASSWGQGNYEQY
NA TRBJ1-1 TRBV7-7 ASSLSSDTEAF
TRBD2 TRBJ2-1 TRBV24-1 ATSDFGGSNEQF
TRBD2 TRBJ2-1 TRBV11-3 ASSPKGLAGYNEQF
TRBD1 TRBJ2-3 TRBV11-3 ASSSNRGPNTQY
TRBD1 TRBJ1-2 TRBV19 ASRSGTAQGNGYT
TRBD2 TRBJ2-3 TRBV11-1 ASSHLAGGTDTQY
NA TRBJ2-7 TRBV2 ASSSQQGLYEQY
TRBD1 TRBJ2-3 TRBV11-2 ASSLVPDRGRDTQY
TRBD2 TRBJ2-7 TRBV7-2 ASSASASGSGYEQY
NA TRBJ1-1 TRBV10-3 AISEPGGVTEAF
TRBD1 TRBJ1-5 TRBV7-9 ASDPGQGSGNQPQH
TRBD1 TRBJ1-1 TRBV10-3 ATSGGGWTEAF
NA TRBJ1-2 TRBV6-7 ASIPPAGAHGYT
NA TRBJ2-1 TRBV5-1 ASSLAERVDEQF
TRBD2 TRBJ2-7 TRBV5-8 ASSQTTSPYEQY
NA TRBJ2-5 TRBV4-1 ASSQDQQRSGTQY
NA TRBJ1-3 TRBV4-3 ASSQDTGNTIY
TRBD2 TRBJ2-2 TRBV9 ASSGTSGFTGELF
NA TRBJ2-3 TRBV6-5 ASRRGRDTQY
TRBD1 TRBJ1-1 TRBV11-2 ASSSLWTGLAAF
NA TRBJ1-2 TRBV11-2 ASSLPSGGRGRGYT
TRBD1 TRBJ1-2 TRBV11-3 ASSFGQAHYGYT
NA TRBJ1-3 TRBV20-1 SASRREVDSGNTIY
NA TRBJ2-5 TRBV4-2 ASSQESPGHQETQY
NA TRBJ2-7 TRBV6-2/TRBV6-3 ASSYAGQNYEQY
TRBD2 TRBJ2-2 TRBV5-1 ASSPDSGRANTGELF
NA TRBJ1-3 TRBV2 ALVLQDTIY
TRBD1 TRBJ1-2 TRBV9 ASSVALETGGNYGYT
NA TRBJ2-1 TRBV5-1 ASSLMGLSYNEQF
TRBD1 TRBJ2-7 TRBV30 AWDRGTGGHEQY
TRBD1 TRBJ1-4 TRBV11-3 ASSLIAQGNEKLF
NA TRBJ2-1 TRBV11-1 ASSLVAEQF
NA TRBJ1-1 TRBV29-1 SLGGGADTEAF
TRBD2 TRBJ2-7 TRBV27 ASIRQPAGGSYEQY
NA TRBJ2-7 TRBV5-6 ASSQFDRPSYEQY
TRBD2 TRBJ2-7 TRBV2 ASNQRGTYEQY
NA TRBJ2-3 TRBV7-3 ASSLGLITDTQY
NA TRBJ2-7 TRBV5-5 ASSLDLAGSYEQY
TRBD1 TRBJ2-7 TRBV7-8 ASKVDRLDLEQY
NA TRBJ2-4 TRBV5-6 ASSSAGTKNIQY
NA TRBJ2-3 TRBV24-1 ATSGTTSTDTQY
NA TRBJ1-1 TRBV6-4 ASSDRAGEAF
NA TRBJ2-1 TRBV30 AWSEGADYGEQF
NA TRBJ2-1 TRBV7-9 ASSLGFNVGEQF